One sample yielded the 26 T cell receptor beta chains listed below, sequenced in a study of blood T cells in healthy people across ages. The second PCR ran about 6 to 12 cycles with a sample-barcoded 5' primer and J-beta primers. Via MiXCR, TCRdb re-called the 5' RACE reads, giving one row per CDR3 protein. The sample lists about 1 million distinct CDR3 sequences, around 27% occurring once. These same records also appear under a second study, on T cells of mothers and their children.

Sequencing was performed on blood. These TCRs come from a girl aged 2 to 10 in good health.

With regard to this clonotype: The junction departs from the called germline gene at one end, perhaps through a read error. The CDR3 spells CSVVGRLSNWSSDTLYF. In DNA, the CDR3 is TGCAGCGTTGTTGGGCGCCTTTCGAATTGGAGTTCAGATACGCTGTATTTT. V usage is TRBV29-1 and J usage is TRBJ2-3, with D hard to call. Germline V gene sequence: CDR1 SQVTM, CDR2 ANQGSEA. This CDR3 region has 17 residues.

This chain connects TRBV7-9 to TRBJ1-2, with D perhaps matching TRBD1 (6 bases). V shed 5 bases and J shed 4 bases, with 14 bases lying between them. The germline CDR1 and CDR2 sequences are SEHNR and FQNEAQ (reference sequence). CDR3 length: 14 amino acids. The DNA of the CDR3 is TGTGCCAGCAGCCGGAACAGGGCCGGCTATGGCTACACCTTC. This encodes CASSRNRAGYGYTF.

The chain recombines TRBV29-1 with TRBJ2-1; no firm D call. CDR1 and CDR2 (germline): SQVTM, ANQGSEA. Trimming stripped 5 bases from V and 0 bases from J, with 8 bases between. The CDR3 has 13 amino acids. The CDR3 DNA sequence: TGCAGCGTTTGGGGAAGCTCCTACAATGAGCAGTTCTTC. It is translated as CSVWGSSYNEQFF.

The chain has TRBV2 and TRBJ2-3, with 9 nucleotides matching TRBD2. Germline-derived CDR1 and CDR2 are SNHLY and FYNNEI. J was trimmed by 6 bases and V by 3 bases; bases with no gene match: 7. This CDR3 spans 15 amino acids. CDR3 DNA: TGTGCCAGCAGTGAGGCGGGAGGGGTTTCGGATACGCAGTATTTT. This codes for CASSEAGGVSDTQYF.

The DNA of the CDR3 is TGCAGTGCTAGAGATGGTACTGAAGCTTTCTTT. Its translation is CSARDGTEAFF. This chain links TRBV20-1 with TRBJ1-1, with D unclear. The V end lost 0 bases, the J end lost 5 bases, and 4 bases lay between the germline ends. This CDR3 region has 11 residues. Germline-derived CDR1 and CDR2 are DFQATT and SNEGSKA (reference sequence).

CDR3 coding DNA: TGCGCCAGCAGCCAAGATCAGGGGTGGGGATCGGCGGAGGGCTACACCTTC. It codes for CASSQDQGWGSAEGYTF. The genes are TRBV4-3 and TRBJ1-2, with TRBD1 as a possible D gene (6 bases). V gave up 0 bases and J gave up 8 bases, with 22 bases separating them. Germline CDR1 and CDR2: LGHNA and YSLEER. The CDR3 has 17 amino acids.

The rearrangement uses TRBV7-3 and TRBJ1-1; D perhaps matches TRBD1 (6 bases). This CDR3 comprises 12 residues. V lost 6 bases, J lost 5 bases, and 10 bases lay in between. Germline assignment: CDR1 SGHTA and CDR2 FQGTGA. The chain's CDR3 is CASRYTGTEAFF. The CDR3, as DNA: TGTGCCAGCAGGTATACAGGGACTGAAGCTTTCTTT.

The chain combines TRBV29-1 with TRBJ2-3; D call uncertain. Germline CDR1 is SQVTM and CDR2 is ANQGSEA. The CDR3 is 13 residues long. The germline V and J ends were trimmed by 5 bases and 0 bases, with 9 bases remaining between them. The CDR3 DNA sequence: TGCAGCGTTACGGGCCCGAGCACAGATACGCAGTATTTT. This encodes CSVTGPSTDTQYF.

The rearrangement uses TRBV21-1 and TRBJ1-4; the table assigns TRBD1, which was not confirmed against the DNA. TRBV21-1 is reported as a pseudogene. This CDR3 is built from 19 residues. The CDR3 coding sequence is TGTGCCAGCAGCAGAAAGAAAATCCCCCCCCCGGGACGGCATGAAAAACTGTCTTTT. Protein sequence: CASSRKKIPPPGRHEKLSF.

This clonotype has more than one count but fewer than ten. This rearrangement joins TRBV15 to TRBJ2-5, with TRBD2 identical over 8 bases. V was clipped by 2 bases and J by 2 bases; unmatched bases: 4. The CDR3 is 15 residues long. In germline, CDR1 is LNHNV, CDR2 YYDKDF (reference sequence). CDR3 in amino acids: CATSRRGGLQETQYF. The CDR3 DNA is TGTGCCACCAGCAGACGGGGGGGGCTACAAGAGACCCAGTACTTC.

In DNA, the CDR3 is TGTGCCATCAGTGAGTCTCTTACAGACCAAACCTACGAGCAGTACTTC. Protein: CAISESLTDQTYEQYF. This chain connects TRBV10-3 to TRBJ2-7; D is undetermined. Germline V gene data show CDR1 as ENHRY and CDR2 as SYGVKD. The CDR3 is made up of 16 amino acids. Trimming removed 0 bases from V and 2 bases from J, with 14 bases in between.

V and J are TRBV28 and TRBJ2-3; D unclear. The CDR3 length is 17 residues. Germline CDR1 is MDHEN and CDR2 is SYDVKM. V was cut by 2 bases and J by 4 bases, with 19 bases left in between. The DNA for the CDR3 is TGTGCCAGCAGTTTACATTCTAGTCCGATAGGCGCAGATACGCAGTATTTT. Translation gives CASSLHSSPIGADTQYF.

The chain has TRBV6-6 and TRBJ1-5; tentative D call: TRBD1 (5 bases). Looked up from germline, CDR1 is MNHNY and CDR2 is SVGAGI (reference sequence). V gave up 0 bases and J gave up 6 bases, with 15 bases separating them. The CDR3 runs to 16 residues. The CDR3 DNA is TGTGCCAGCAGTTACTCGGAAGGGTACGGGGGTCAGCCCCAGCATTTT. It translates to CASSYSEGYGGQPQHF.

The chain links TRBV28 to TRBJ2-1; D not certain. V lost 2 bases and J 3 bases, leaving 5 bases between the germline ends. CDR1 and CDR2 from the germline V gene are MDHEN and SYDVKM. The length of the CDR3 is 13 residues. CDR3 coding DNA: TGTGCCAGCAGTTTACCCAACTACAATGAGCAGTTCTTC. Amino acid sequence: CASSLPNYNEQFF.

The chain joins TRBV12-3 or TRBV12-4 to TRBJ1-2; 12 bases match TRBD1. Losses at the gene ends were 3 bases for V and 4 bases for J; bases not matched to a gene: 3. The CDR3 spans 15 residues. The DNA of the CDR3 is TGTGCCAGCAGTTTGGGACAGGGGGCCATCTATGGCTACACCTTC. Encoded protein: CASSLGQGAIYGYTF.

As regards this clonotype: Since a much larger clone is just one base distant, this may be a read error. V usage is TRBV4-2 and J usage is TRBJ1-1; D ambiguous. Deletions cut 3 bases from V and 4 bases from J, with 15 bases between. CDR3 length equals 15 residues. The germline V gene has CDR1 LGHNA and CDR2 YNFKEQ. The CDR3 region is CASSQPDVGTTEAFF. The DNA of the CDR3 is TGTGCCAGCAGCCAGCCGGACGTGGGTACCACTGAAGCTTTCTTT.

This chain links TRBV7-2 with TRBJ1-1; possibly TRBD1 for D (5 bases). With 5 bases removed from V and 3 bases from J, the gap between germline ends came to 13 bases. The CDR3 extends over 14 amino acids. In germline, CDR1 is SGHTA, CDR2 FQGNSA. CDR3 nucleotide sequence: TGTGCCAGCAGCCCAGGGTCTTCAGACACTGAAGCTTTCTTT. Protein product: CASSPGSSDTEAFF.

This clonotype was seen ten or more times. The genes are TRBV7-3 and TRBJ2-5, with 7 bases matching TRBD1. The V and J ends lost 5 bases and 2 bases, in that order; junction bases with no gene match: 2. The CDR3 totals 13 residues. Per the germline V gene, CDR1 is SGHTA and CDR2 is FQGTGA. The CDR3 nucleotides are TGTGCCAGCAGCCGGGGACAGCAAGAGACCCAGTACTTC. Translated, it gives CASSRGQQETQYF.

V gene TRBV10-1 combines with J gene TRBJ2-3, with 11 bases identical to TRBD2. Trimming cost V 2 bases and J 2 bases; bases outside gene matches: 6. The CDR3 length is 17 residues. The V gene's germline CDR1 is WNHNN and CDR2 SYGVQD (reference sequence). CDR3 sequence reads: CASSEHRLAGNTDTQYF. The CDR3 nucleotides are TGCGCCAGCAGTGAGCATCGACTAGCGGGGAACACAGATACGCAGTATTTT.

This clonotype was detected only a few times. This chain joins TRBV4-1 and TRBJ2-7; D tentatively reads TRBD1 or TRBD2 (5 bases each). Per the germline V gene, CDR1 is MGHRA and CDR2 is YSYEKL. The CDR3 length is 16 residues. Trimming removed 0 bases from V and 6 bases from J, with 18 bases in between. CDR3 DNA: TGCGCCAGCAGCCAAGAGGGACCGGTGGGGGATCCCGAGCAGTACTTC. It codes for CASSQEGPVGDPEQYF.

The chain is built from TRBV5-6 and TRBJ2-3; D not resolved. This CDR3 is 14 amino acids long. Trimming cost V 1 base and J 4 bases, with 10 bases left between them. Germline V gene lookup returns CDR1 SGHDT and CDR2 YYEEEE. The CDR3 sequence: CASSLTPIPDTQYF. In DNA form, the CDR3 reads TGTGCCAGCAGCTTGACCCCTATCCCAGATACGCAGTATTTT.

The chain carries TRBV27 and TRBJ1-4; D not resolved. V was pared by 8 bases and J by 4 bases, with 11 bases between. The CDR3 spans 13 residues. Germline V lookup: CDR1 MNHEY, CDR2 SMNVEV (reference sequence). The DNA for the CDR3 is TGTGCCAGCGCCCTAAAGGGTAATGAAAAACTGTTTTTT. Its translation is CASALKGNEKLFF.

In this sample, this clonotype turned up a few times. The rearrangement uses TRBV5-1 and TRBJ1-1; 10 bases map to TRBD1. After removal of 7 bases from V and 11 bases from J, the junction contained 11 bases not matched to a gene. The CDR3 totals 13 residues. Germline V gene sequence: CDR1 SGHRS, CDR2 YFSETQ. The CDR3 reads CASSTQTGGIAFF. DNA of the CDR3: TGCGCCAGCTCTACACAGACAGGGGGCATCGCTTTCTTT.

This chain links TRBV28 with TRBJ1-6, with TRBD1 as a possible D gene (5 bases). Germline CDR1 and CDR2: MDHEN and SYDVKM. CDR3 length: 15 amino acids. Trimming took off 2 bases at V and 9 bases at J, with 14 bases between the two ends. The CDR3 spells CASSLRAGLGSPLHF. The CDR3 region has the DNA TGTGCCAGCAGTTTAAGGGCAGGGCTCGGTTCACCCCTCCACTTT.

This chain connects TRBV2 to TRBJ2-3; D could derive from TRBD1 or TRBD2 (5 bases each). V was clipped by 4 bases and J by 6 bases, with 11 bases between them. The V gene's germline CDR1 is SNHLY and CDR2 FYNNEI. The CDR3 covers 13 residues. The DNA of the CDR3 is TGTGCCAGCAGTGGGTGGGGGTCGGATACGCAGTATTTT. Protein product: CASSGWGSDTQYF.

CDR3 protein: CASSPLPSQYF. The CDR3, as DNA: TGCGCCAGCAGCCCTTTACCATCGCAGTATTTT. The V call is TRBV4-3, the J call TRBJ2-3; D call uncertain. The germline CDR1 and CDR2 sequences are LGHNA and YSLEER. The ends were cut back, 4 bases at V and 10 bases at J, with 9 bases in the middle. The CDR3 consists of 11 residues.